This T cell receptor beta chain was sequenced in a study of T cells in Graves' hyperthyroidism and ophthalmopathy. General observations from the study: Median prediction lead before ophthalmopathy onset was 5 to 7.5 months with the model.

Germline V gene lookup returns CDR1 DFQATT and CDR2 SNEGSKA (reference sequence). This CDR3 region has 13 residues. On this clonotype itself: The antigen is undetermined.

Diagnoses used clinical symptoms, serum thyroxine and TRAb, thyroid ultrasound and orbital computed tomography. Researchers amplified the TCR beta CDR3 regions from RNA transcripts. TCR CDR3 regions were first amplified by RT-PCR with HTBI primers. MiXCR was run by TCRdb on the multiplex PCR reads, yielding one entry per CDR3 protein. The sample lists about 720,000 distinct CDR3 sequences, around 15% occurring once. The sample consisted of blood. The receptor's source is a man in his late teens or twenties with Graves' hyperthyroidism. The chain couples TRBV20-1 to TRBJ2-1; TRBD2 matches at 15 bases. The CDR3 DNA is TGCAGCGGACTAGCGGGAGGGACCAATGAGCAGTTCTTC. The encoded protein is CSGLAGGTNEQFF.